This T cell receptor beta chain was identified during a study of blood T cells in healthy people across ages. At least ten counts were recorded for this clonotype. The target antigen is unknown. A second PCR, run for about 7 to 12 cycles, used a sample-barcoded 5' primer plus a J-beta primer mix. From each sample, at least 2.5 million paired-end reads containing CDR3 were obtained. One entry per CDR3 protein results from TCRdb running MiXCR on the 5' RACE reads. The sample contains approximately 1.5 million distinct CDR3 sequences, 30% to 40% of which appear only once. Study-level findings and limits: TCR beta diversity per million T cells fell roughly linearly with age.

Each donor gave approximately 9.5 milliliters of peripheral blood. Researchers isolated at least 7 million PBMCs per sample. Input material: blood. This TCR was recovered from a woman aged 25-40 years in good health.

The CDR3 loop is CASSSDGSTGANVLTF. DNA for the CDR3: TGTGCCAGCAGCTCGGACGGCTCGACTGGGGCCAACGTCCTGACTTTC. The V gene is TRBV4-2, the J gene TRBJ2-6; no clear D. Per germline, CDR1 LGHNA and CDR2 YNFKEQ. V dropped 5 bases and J dropped 2 bases, with 13 bases sitting between them. This CDR3 comprises 16 residues.